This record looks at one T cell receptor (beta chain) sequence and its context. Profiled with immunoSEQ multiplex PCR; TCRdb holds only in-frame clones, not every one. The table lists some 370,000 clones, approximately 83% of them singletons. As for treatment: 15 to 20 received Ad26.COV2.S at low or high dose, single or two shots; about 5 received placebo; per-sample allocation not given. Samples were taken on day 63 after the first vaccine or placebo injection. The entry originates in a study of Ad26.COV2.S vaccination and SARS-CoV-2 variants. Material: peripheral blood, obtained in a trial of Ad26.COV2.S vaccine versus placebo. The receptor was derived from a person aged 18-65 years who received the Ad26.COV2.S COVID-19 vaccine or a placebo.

This CDR3 reads CASSEFEDRGSSGDGYTF. DNA for the CDR3: TGTGCCAGCAGTGAATTTGAAGACAGGGGTTCATCAGGGGATGGCTACACCTTC. The genes are TRBV2 and TRBJ1-2; 8 bases match TRBD1. V shed 2 bases and J 6 bases; nucleotides not matched to a gene: 17. The CDR3 sequence is 18 residues long. CDR1 is SNHLY and CDR2 is FYNNEI in the germline V gene.